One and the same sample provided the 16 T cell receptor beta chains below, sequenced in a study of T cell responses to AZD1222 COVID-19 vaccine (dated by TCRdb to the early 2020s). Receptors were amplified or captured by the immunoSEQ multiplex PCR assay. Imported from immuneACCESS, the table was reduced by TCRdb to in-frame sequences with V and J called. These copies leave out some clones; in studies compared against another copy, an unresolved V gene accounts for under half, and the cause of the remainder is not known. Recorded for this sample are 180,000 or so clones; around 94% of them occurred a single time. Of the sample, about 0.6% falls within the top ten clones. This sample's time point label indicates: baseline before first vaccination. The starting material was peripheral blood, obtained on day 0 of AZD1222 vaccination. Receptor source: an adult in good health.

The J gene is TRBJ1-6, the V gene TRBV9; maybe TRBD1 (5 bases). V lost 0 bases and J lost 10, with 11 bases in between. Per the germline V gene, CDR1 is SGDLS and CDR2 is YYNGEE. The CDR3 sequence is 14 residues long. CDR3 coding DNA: TGTGCCAGCAGCGTAGGGGGGGAGCGGTCACCCCTCCACTTT. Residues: CASSVGGERSPLHF.

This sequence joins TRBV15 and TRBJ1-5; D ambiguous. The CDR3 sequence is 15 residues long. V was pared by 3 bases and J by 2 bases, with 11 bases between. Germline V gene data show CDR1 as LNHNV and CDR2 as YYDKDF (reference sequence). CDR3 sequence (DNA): TGTGCCACCAGCAGTACCCCCGGCGGCAATCAGCCCCAGCATTTT. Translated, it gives CATSSTPGGNQPQHF.

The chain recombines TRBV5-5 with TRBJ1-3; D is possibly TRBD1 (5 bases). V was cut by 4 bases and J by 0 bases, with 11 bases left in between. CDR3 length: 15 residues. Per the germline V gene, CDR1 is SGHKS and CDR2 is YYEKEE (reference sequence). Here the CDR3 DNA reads TGTGCCAGCAGCCCCGGGACGTACTCTGGAAACACCATATATTTT. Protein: CASSPGTYSGNTIYF. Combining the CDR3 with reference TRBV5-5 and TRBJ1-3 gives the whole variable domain DAGVTQSPTHLIKTRGQQVTLRCSPISGHKSVSWYQQVLGQGPQFIFQYYEKEERGRGNFPDRFSARQFPNYSSELNVNALLLGDSALYLCASSPGTYSGNTIYFGEGSWLTVV.

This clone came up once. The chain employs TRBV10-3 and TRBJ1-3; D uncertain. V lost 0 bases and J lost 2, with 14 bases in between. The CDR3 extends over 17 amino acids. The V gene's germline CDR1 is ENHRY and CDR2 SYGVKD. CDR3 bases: TGTGCCATCAGTGAGTCGAATGGCGATCTGACTGGAAACACCATATATTTT. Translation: CAISESNGDLTGNTIYF.

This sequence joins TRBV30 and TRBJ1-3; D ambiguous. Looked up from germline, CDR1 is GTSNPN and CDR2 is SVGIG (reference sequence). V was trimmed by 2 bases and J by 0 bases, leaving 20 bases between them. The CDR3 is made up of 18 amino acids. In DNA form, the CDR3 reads TGTGCCTGGAGTCCACGTGTCGCACGAACCCTCTCTGGAAACACCATATATTTT. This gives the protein CAWSPRVARTLSGNTIYF.

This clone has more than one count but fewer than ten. CDR3 nucleotides: TGTGCCAGCAGTCCTAGGCAGGGTGCGAGCTCTGGGGCCAACGTCCTGACTTTC. Protein sequence: CASSPRQGASSGANVLTF. The V call is TRBV6-6, the J call TRBJ2-6; D may be TRBD1 (5 bases). V was shortened by 5 bases and J by 0 bases, with 17 bases between the two germline ends. In germline, CDR1 is MNHNY, CDR2 SVGAGI (reference sequence). This CDR3 is 18 amino acids long.

The DNA for the CDR3 is TGTGCCAGCAGCGCTAGCGGGAGCGAGCAGTACTTC. Its protein is CASSASGSEQYF. V usage is TRBV2 and J usage is TRBJ2-7; 10 positions agree with TRBD2. CDR3 length: 12 residues. The V and J ends lost 6 bases and 6 bases, in that order; junction bases with no gene match: 2. CDR1 is SNHLY, CDR2 FYNNEI, per germline.

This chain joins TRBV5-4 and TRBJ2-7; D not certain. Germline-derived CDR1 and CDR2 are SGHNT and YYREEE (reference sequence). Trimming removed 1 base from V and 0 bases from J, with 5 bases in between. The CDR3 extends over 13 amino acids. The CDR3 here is CASSLWSSYEQYF. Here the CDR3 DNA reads TGTGCCAGCAGCTTGTGGAGCTCCTACGAGCAGTACTTC. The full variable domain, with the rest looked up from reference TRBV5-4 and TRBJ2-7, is ETGVTQSPTHLIKTRGQQVTLRCSSQSGHNTVSWYQQALGQGPQFIFQYYREEENGRGNFPPRFSGLQFPNYSSELNVNALELDDSALYLCASSLWSSYEQYFGPGTRLTVT.

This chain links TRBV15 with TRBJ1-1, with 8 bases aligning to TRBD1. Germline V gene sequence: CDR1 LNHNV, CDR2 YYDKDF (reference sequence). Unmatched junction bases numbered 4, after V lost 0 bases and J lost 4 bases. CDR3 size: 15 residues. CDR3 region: CATSRDRDRTTEAFF. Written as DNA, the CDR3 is TGTGCCACCAGCAGAGATCGGGACAGGACCACTGAAGCTTTCTTT.

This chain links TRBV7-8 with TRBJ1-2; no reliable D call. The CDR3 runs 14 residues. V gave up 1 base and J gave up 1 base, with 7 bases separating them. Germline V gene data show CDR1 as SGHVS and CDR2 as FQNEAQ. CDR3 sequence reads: CASSLVGDNYGYTF. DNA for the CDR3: TGTGCCAGCAGCTTAGTTGGGGATAACTATGGCTACACCTTC.

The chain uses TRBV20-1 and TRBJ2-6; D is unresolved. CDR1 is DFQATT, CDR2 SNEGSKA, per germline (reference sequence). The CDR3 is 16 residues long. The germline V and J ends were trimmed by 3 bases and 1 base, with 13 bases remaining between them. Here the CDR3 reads CSASDLAESGANVLTF. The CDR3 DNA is TGCAGTGCTAGTGATCTGGCCGAATCTGGGGCCAACGTCCTGACTTTC.

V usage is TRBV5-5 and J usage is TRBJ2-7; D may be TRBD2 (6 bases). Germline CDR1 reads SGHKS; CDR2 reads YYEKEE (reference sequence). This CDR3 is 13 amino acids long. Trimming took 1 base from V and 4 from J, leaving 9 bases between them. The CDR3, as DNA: TGTGCCAGCAGCTTGCTACGGGGGTACGAGCAGTACTTC. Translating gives CASSLLRGYEQYF.

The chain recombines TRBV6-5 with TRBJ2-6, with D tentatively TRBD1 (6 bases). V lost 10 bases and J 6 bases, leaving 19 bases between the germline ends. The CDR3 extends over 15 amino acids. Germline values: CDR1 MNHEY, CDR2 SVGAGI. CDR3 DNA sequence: TGTGCCACGGAAGAGGACAGAACAGCGGCCAACGTCCTGACTTTC. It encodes CATEEDRTAANVLTF.

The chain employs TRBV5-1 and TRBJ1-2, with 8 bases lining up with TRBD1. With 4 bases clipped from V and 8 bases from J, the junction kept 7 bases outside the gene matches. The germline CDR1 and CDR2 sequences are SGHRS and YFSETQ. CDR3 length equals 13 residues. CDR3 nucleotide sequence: TGCGCCAGCAGCCTACAGGGGGAGCAAGGCTACACCTTC. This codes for CASSLQGEQGYTF. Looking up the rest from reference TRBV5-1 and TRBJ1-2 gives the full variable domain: KAGVTQTPRYLIKTRGQQVTLSCSPISGHRSVSWYQQTPGQGLQFLFEYFSETQRNKGNFPGRFSGRQFSNSRSEMNVSTLELGDSALYLCASSLQGEQGYTFGSGTRLTVV.

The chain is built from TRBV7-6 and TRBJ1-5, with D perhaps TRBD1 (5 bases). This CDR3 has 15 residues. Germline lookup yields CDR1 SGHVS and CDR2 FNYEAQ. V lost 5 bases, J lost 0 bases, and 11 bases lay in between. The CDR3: CASSLGAYSNQPQHF. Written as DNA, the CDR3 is TGTGCCAGCAGCCTCGGGGCTTATAGCAATCAGCCCCAGCATTTT.

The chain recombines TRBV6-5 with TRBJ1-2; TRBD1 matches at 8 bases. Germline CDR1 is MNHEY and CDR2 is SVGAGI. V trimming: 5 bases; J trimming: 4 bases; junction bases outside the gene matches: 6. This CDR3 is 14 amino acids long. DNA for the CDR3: TGTGCCAGCAGTCCTGAGACAGGGGCCTATGGCTACACCTTC. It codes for CASSPETGAYGYTF.